The rows below give T cell receptor beta chains drawn from one sample of a study of T cell changes during pregnancy in multiple sclerosis. The table came from immunoSEQ multiplex PCR; TCRdb's copy has only in-frame clones and leaves some out. The table has about 48,000 clones, 94% seen once. Sequences were derived from CD4+ T cells from peripheral blood mononuclear cells, sampled in the first trimester of pregnancy. Receptors originate from a female donor with multiple sclerosis, enrolled in a pregnancy study. Both conserved end residues are part of each CDR3. The order of the fields is V gene, J gene, clone size, D gene, CDR3 DNA, CDR3 protein. A D gene is named only where the DNA matches it firmly. Not every row has a clone size; where given, it reads once, few, many or a size class.

v_call: TRBV20-1; j_call: TRBJ2-3; clone_size: once; d_call: -; cdr3_nt: TGCAGTGTTCAGAACACAGATACGCAGTATTTT; cdr3_aa: CSVQNTDTQYF
v_call: TRBV6-1; j_call: TRBJ1-3; clone_size: once; d_call: -; cdr3_nt: TGTGCCAGCGGAGGCCTCTCTGGAAACACCATATATTTT; cdr3_aa: CASGGLSGNTIYF
v_call: TRBV14; j_call: TRBJ2-7; clone_size: -; d_call: TRBD1; cdr3_nt: TGTGCCAGCAGCCGACGGGACAGCATTTGCGAGCAGTACTTC; cdr3_aa: CASSRRDSICEQYF
v_call: TRBV5-1; j_call: TRBJ1-1; clone_size: -; d_call: TRBD1; cdr3_nt: TGCGCCAGCAGCTTGGGGCACAGGGGAGGAGGGACTGAAGCTTTCTTT; cdr3_aa: CASSLGHRGGGTEAFF
v_call: TRBV18; j_call: TRBJ2-2; clone_size: -; d_call: TRBD1; cdr3_nt: TGTGCCAGCTCACCGAAGACAGGGGGCGCCTCTGGGGAGCTGTTTTTT; cdr3_aa: CASSPKTGGASGELFF
v_call: TRBV7-2; j_call: TRBJ2-3; clone_size: -; d_call: -; cdr3_nt: TGTGCCAGCAGCTCCTCCCCCCCCAGCACAGATACGCAGTATTTT; cdr3_aa: CASSSSPPSTDTQYF
v_call: TRBV9; j_call: TRBJ2-2; clone_size: once; d_call: -; cdr3_nt: TGTGCCAGCAGCGCCGTAGGGGTTTCGGGCGGGGAGCTGTTTTTT; cdr3_aa: CASSAVGVSGGELFF
v_call: TRBV6-1; j_call: TRBJ1-2; clone_size: once; d_call: TRBD1; cdr3_nt: TGTGCCAGCAAAAGGACAGGGCCTGTGGGCTACACCTTC; cdr3_aa: CASKRTGPVGYTF
v_call: TRBV18; j_call: TRBJ2-3; clone_size: once; d_call: TRBD1; cdr3_nt: TGTGCCAGCTCACACTCAGGACAGGGGAAAACAGATACGCAGTATTTT; cdr3_aa: CASSHSGQGKTDTQYF
v_call: TRBV11-3; j_call: TRBJ2-1; clone_size: -; d_call: -; cdr3_nt: TGTGCCAGCAGCTTATCTGCGGGACCCTACAATGAGCAGTTCTTC; cdr3_aa: CASSLSAGPYNEQFF
v_call: TRBV6-5; j_call: TRBJ1-2; clone_size: -; d_call: TRBD1; cdr3_nt: TGTGCCGCCAAAACCGGGACAGGGGGGTATGGCTACACCTTC; cdr3_aa: CAAKTGTGGYGYTF
v_call: TRBV11-3; j_call: TRBJ2-1; clone_size: -; d_call: TRBD2; cdr3_nt: TGTGCCAGCAGCTTAACGCTAGCGGGGGGGCTATCCGATGAGCAGTTCTTC; cdr3_aa: CASSLTLAGGLSDEQFF
v_call: TRBV5-1; j_call: TRBJ2-1; clone_size: -; d_call: TRBD2; cdr3_nt: TGCGCCAGCAGCTTATATAGCGGGGGGGCAGACAATGAGCAGTTCTTC; cdr3_aa: CASSLYSGGADNEQFF
v_call: TRBV5-4; j_call: TRBJ2-7; clone_size: -; d_call: -; cdr3_nt: TGTGCCAGCAGTTACAACAGGGATTCCTACGAGCAGTACTTC; cdr3_aa: CASSYNRDSYEQYF
v_call: TRBV27; j_call: TRBJ1-6; clone_size: few; d_call: -; cdr3_nt: TGTGCCAGCAGTTTATCTCCCAGGGGTGGTAATTCACCCCTCCACTTT; cdr3_aa: CASSLSPRGGNSPLHF
v_call: TRBV5-6; j_call: TRBJ2-1; clone_size: -; d_call: TRBD2; cdr3_nt: TGTGCCAGCAGCAGAATAGCGGGGGGGCTAGGTTACAATGAGCAGTTCTTC; cdr3_aa: CASSRIAGGLGYNEQFF
v_call: TRBV5-1; j_call: TRBJ1-6; clone_size: -; d_call: TRBD1; cdr3_nt: TGCGCCAGCAGCTTGGGGTGGGACAGGAATTCACCCCTCCACTTT; cdr3_aa: CASSLGWDRNSPLHF
v_call: TRBV6-1; j_call: TRBJ1-1; clone_size: -; d_call: TRBD1; cdr3_nt: TGTGCCAGCAGCGCCGGGACAGGGAACACTGAAGCTTTCTTT; cdr3_aa: CASSAGTGNTEAFF
v_call: TRBV5-6; j_call: TRBJ1-2; clone_size: -; d_call: -; cdr3_nt: TGTGCCAGCACCCAGGGTGCCTTCTCTGGCTATGGCTACACCTTC; cdr3_aa: CASTQGAFSGYGYTF
v_call: TRBV11-2; j_call: TRBJ2-5; clone_size: -; d_call: -; cdr3_nt: TGTGCCAGCAGTTCAACTTTCGGGGAGACCCAGTACTTC; cdr3_aa: CASSSTFGETQYF
v_call: TRBV6-6; j_call: TRBJ2-3; clone_size: -; d_call: TRBD1; cdr3_nt: TGTGCCAGCAGAATAACAGGGGCCACAGATACGCAGTATTTT; cdr3_aa: CASRITGATDTQYF
v_call: TRBV18; j_call: TRBJ2-3; clone_size: once; d_call: TRBD1; cdr3_nt: TGTGCCAGCTCTCCCAGACAGGGCGTTCAAGATACGCAGTATTTT; cdr3_aa: CASSPRQGVQDTQYF
v_call: TRBV15; j_call: TRBJ1-3; clone_size: -; d_call: TRBD1; cdr3_nt: TGTGCCACCAGCAGACGAACAGGGGGCCCAAGCTCTGGAAACACCATATATTTT; cdr3_aa: CATSRRTGGPSSGNTIYF
v_call: TRBV10-3; j_call: TRBJ1-1; clone_size: -; d_call: -; cdr3_nt: TGTGCCATCAAGGGAGGGCAGCCCACTGAAGCTTTCTTT; cdr3_aa: CAIKGGQPTEAFF
v_call: TRBV27; j_call: TRBJ1-1; clone_size: once; d_call: -; cdr3_nt: TGTGCCAGCAGCTTGGGGCCAGGGGTGAGGTCCACTGAAGCTTTCTTT; cdr3_aa: CASSLGPGVRSTEAFF
v_call: TRBV6-6; j_call: TRBJ2-7; clone_size: -; d_call: -; cdr3_nt: TGTGCCAGCAGTTACTCGGACTCGACCTACGAGCAGTACTTC; cdr3_aa: CASSYSDSTYEQYF
v_call: TRBV14; j_call: TRBJ2-5; clone_size: -; d_call: TRBD2; cdr3_nt: TGTGCTAGCAGCCAACGTCTAGCGGGGAATCAGACCCAGTACTTC; cdr3_aa: CASSQRLAGNQTQYF
v_call: TRBV5-1; j_call: TRBJ1-2; clone_size: -; d_call: TRBD1; cdr3_nt: TGCGCCAGCACCCCACTGACAGGGGGCTATGGCTACACCTTC; cdr3_aa: CASTPLTGGYGYTF
v_call: TRBV18; j_call: TRBJ1-2; clone_size: -; d_call: TRBD1; cdr3_nt: TGTGCCAGCTCACCCTTCGCAAACCGGGACAGGGGACTATATGGCTACACCTTC; cdr3_aa: CASSPFANRDRGLYGYTF
v_call: TRBV30; j_call: TRBJ1-5; clone_size: -; d_call: -; cdr3_nt: TGTGCCTGGAGTGTACCGGGCAATCAGCCCCAGCATTTT; cdr3_aa: CAWSVPGNQPQHF
v_call: TRBV7-2; j_call: TRBJ1-6; clone_size: -; d_call: -; cdr3_nt: TGTGCCAGCAGCTCAGAGGAGGTCGTCCGTAATTCACCCCTCCACTTT; cdr3_aa: CASSSEEVVRNSPLHF
v_call: TRBV9; j_call: TRBJ2-1; clone_size: -; d_call: TRBD2; cdr3_nt: TGTGCCAGCAGCGTAGTGGGGGGGAGTAATGAGCAGTTCTTC; cdr3_aa: CASSVVGGSNEQFF
v_call: TRBV4-1; j_call: TRBJ1-5; clone_size: -; d_call: -; cdr3_nt: TGCGCCAGCAGCCAAGATCCCGGACAGACAAATCAGCCCCAGCATTTT; cdr3_aa: CASSQDPGQTNQPQHF
v_call: TRBV7-2; j_call: TRBJ2-1; clone_size: -; d_call: -; cdr3_nt: TGTGCCAGCAGCCCGAGCCCCCAGGGGGAGCAGTTCTTC; cdr3_aa: CASSPSPQGEQFF
v_call: TRBV4-1; j_call: TRBJ2-3; clone_size: -; d_call: TRBD2; cdr3_nt: TGCGCCAGCAGCCTAGGGGGTAGCGGGGGAACTAGCACAGATACGCAGTATTTT; cdr3_aa: CASSLGGSGGTSTDTQYF
v_call: TRBV11-2; j_call: TRBJ1-2; clone_size: -; d_call: -; cdr3_nt: TGTGCCAGCAGCCTCCGGGACACGAACTATGGCTACACCTTC; cdr3_aa: CASSLRDTNYGYTF
v_call: TRBV5-8; j_call: TRBJ2-1; clone_size: -; d_call: -; cdr3_nt: TGTGCCAGCAGCTTGGTTTCCGCGGCGTCTGAGCAGTTCTTC; cdr3_aa: CASSLVSAASEQFF
v_call: TRBV2; j_call: TRBJ1-1; clone_size: -; d_call: -; cdr3_nt: TGTGCCAGCAGTCCCCAGGGCCTGAACACTGAAGCTTTCTTT; cdr3_aa: CASSPQGLNTEAFF
v_call: TRBV12-5; j_call: TRBJ2-7; clone_size: -; d_call: -; cdr3_nt: TGTGCTAGTGGTTTGGTCCTCGAGCAGTACTTC; cdr3_aa: CASGLVLEQYF
v_call: TRBV5-6; j_call: TRBJ1-5; clone_size: -; d_call: -; cdr3_nt: TGTGCCAGCAGCTCATTCATGAGCAATCAGCCCCAGCATTTT; cdr3_aa: CASSSFMSNQPQHF
v_call: TRBV5-6; j_call: TRBJ2-7; clone_size: -; d_call: TRBD1; cdr3_nt: TGTGCCAGCAGCCTAGGACAGGGGGTCCCCTACGAGCAGTACTTC; cdr3_aa: CASSLGQGVPYEQYF
v_call: TRBV7-3; j_call: TRBJ2-2; clone_size: -; d_call: TRBD2; cdr3_nt: TGTGCCAGCAGCTCCGGACTAGCGGGGGGCACCGGGGAGCTGTTTTTT; cdr3_aa: CASSSGLAGGTGELFF